This T cell receptor beta chain was obtained from a study of blood T cell repertoires in COVID-19. Study summary: The origin of the acute and convalescent COVID-19 samples was the United States, Italy and Spain. PBMCs, B-cell-depleted T cells, or T cells were the source of the cDNA or gDNA that made up the material.

Under the authors' procedure: The authors estimated nucleated cell counts from reference gene primer amplification. Sequencing used immunoSEQ multiplex PCR; TCRdb keeps in-frame clones, though not all of them. The DNA gave D and trimming, while V, J and clone size come from that table. Among more than 110,000 clones, more than 65% were seen once, and the ten largest hold approximately 8%. This CDR3 has 16 amino acids. Germline lookup yields CDR1 SGHNT and CDR2 YYREEE (reference sequence). Between the trimmed V and J ends, which lost 3 bases and 6 bases, there was a span of 19 bases. The sequenced material came from peripheral blood. The chain uses TRBV5-4 and TRBJ2-1; maybe TRBD2 (6 bases). The clonotype originates from a human donor in a cohort sampled during active COVID-19. CDR3 bases: TGTGCCAGCAGCTCCCCGGGACTTAAATCGGGCAATGAGCAGTTCTTC. Translated: CASSSPGLKSGNEQFF.